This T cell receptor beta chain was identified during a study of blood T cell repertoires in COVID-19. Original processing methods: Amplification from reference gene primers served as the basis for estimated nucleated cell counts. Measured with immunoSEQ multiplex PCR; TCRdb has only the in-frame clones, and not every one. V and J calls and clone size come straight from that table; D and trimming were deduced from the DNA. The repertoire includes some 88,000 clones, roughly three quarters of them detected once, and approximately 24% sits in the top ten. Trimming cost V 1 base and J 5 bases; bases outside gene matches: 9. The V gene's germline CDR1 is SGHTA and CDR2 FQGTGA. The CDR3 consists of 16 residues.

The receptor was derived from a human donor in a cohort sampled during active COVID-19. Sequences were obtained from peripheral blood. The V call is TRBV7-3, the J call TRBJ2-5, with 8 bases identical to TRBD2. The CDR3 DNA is TGTGCCAGCAGCTTAATGGTCGGCGGGGGGTTGGAGACCCAGTACTTC. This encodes CASSLMVGGGLETQYF. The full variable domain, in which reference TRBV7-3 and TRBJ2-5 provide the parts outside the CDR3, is GAGVSQTPSNKVTEKGKYVELRCDPISGHTALYWYRQSLGQGPEFLIYFQGTGAADDSGLPNDRFFAVRPEGSVSTLKIQRTERGDSAVYLCASSLMVGGGLETQYFGPGTRLLVL.